The 22 T cell receptor beta chains below all came from one sample that was sequenced in a study of PD-1 blockade in classical Hodgkin lymphoma. Sequencing used immunoSEQ multiplex PCR; TCRdb keeps in-frame clones, though not all of them. The sample lists tens of thousands of clones; about 92% were seen once. After autologous stem cell transplantation all patients relapsed, and prior brentuximab vedotin exposure differed between cohorts. This specimen was peripheral blood mononuclear cells (PBMCs), taken at baseline. The receptors shown here come from a human donor with classical Hodgkin lymphoma.

The chain links TRBV7-2 to TRBJ2-7; 13 bases are a match to TRBD2. The CDR3 contains 15 residues. The V gene end was trimmed by 5 bases and the J gene end by 4 bases; junction bases not matched to a gene: 5. CDR1 is SGHTA, CDR2 FQGNSA, per germline. The CDR3 loop is CASSQTSGGNYEQYF. The DNA for the CDR3 is TGTGCCAGCAGCCAGACTAGCGGGGGGAATTACGAGCAGTACTTC. The full variable domain, its missing parts supplied by reference TRBV7-2 and TRBJ2-7, is GAGVSQSPSNKVTEKGKDVELRCDPISGHTALYWYRQSLGQGLEFLIYFQGNSAPDKSGLPSDRFSAERTGGSVSTLTIQRTQQEDSAVYLCASSQTSGGNYEQYFGPGTRLTVT.

V and J are TRBV7-9 and TRBJ2-7, with 8 bases that match TRBD1. V dropped 2 bases and J dropped 2; count of bases not matched to a gene: 2. The CDR3 consists of 14 residues. Germline V gene sequence: CDR1 SEHNR, CDR2 FQNEAQ (reference sequence). CDR3 region: CASSLKDRAYEQYF. The CDR3 DNA follows: TGTGCCAGCAGCTTAAAGGACAGGGCCTACGAGCAGTACTTC.

The chain carries TRBV7-8 and TRBJ1-5; TRBD1 might be the D (5 bases). Deletions cut 5 bases from V and 4 bases from J, with 12 bases between. The CDR3 extends over 14 amino acids. Germline values: CDR1 SGHVS, CDR2 FQNEAQ. In DNA, the CDR3 is TGTGCCAGCAGCGCCAGGGAAGGGAATCAGCCCCAGCATTTT. Its translation: CASSAREGNQPQHF.

This clone came up once. The chain employs TRBV27 and TRBJ2-6, with no clear D. Looked up from germline, CDR1 is MNHEY and CDR2 is SMNVEV (reference sequence). The CDR3 length is 14 residues. V was cut by 5 bases and J by 0 bases, with 5 bases left in between. This chain's CDR3 is CASSLTSGANVLTF. DNA for the CDR3: TGTGCCAGCAGTCTCACCTCTGGGGCCAACGTCCTGACTTTC.

The chain recombines TRBV7-8 with TRBJ1-4; D gene unclear. V lost 1 base, J lost 8 bases, and 8 bases lay in between. The CDR3 is 13 residues long. In germline, CDR1 is SGHVS, CDR2 FQNEAQ. DNA for the CDR3: TGTGCCAGCAGCTTAGGGGAAGCGGAAAAACTGTTTTTT. Its translation: CASSLGEAEKLFF. Full variable domain (rest looked up from reference TRBV7-8 and TRBJ1-4): GAGVSQSPRYKVAKRGQDVALRCDPISGHVSLFWYQQALGQGPEFLTYFQNEAQLDKSGLPSDRFFAERPEGSVSTLKIQRTQQEDSAVYLCASSLGEAEKLFFGSGTQLSVL.

The V call is TRBV9, the J call TRBJ2-2; 9 bases match TRBD1. Per germline, CDR1 SGDLS and CDR2 YYNGEE. The CDR3 consists of 16 residues. V dropped 4 bases and J dropped 4; count of bases not matched to a gene: 8. The CDR3 DNA follows: TGTGCCAGCAGCTCTACAGGGGGCTGGGGCACCGGGGAGCTGTTTTTT. As protein: CASSSTGGWGTGELFF.

CDR3 loop: CASSQGQGTRQYF. CDR3 nucleotides: TGTGCCAGCAGCCAAGGACAGGGTACAAGGCAGTACTTC. This sequence joins TRBV14 and TRBJ2-7; 7 positions match TRBD1. Unmatched junction bases numbered 6, after V lost 1 base and J lost 9 bases. From germline, CDR1 is SGHDN and CDR2 FVKESK. This CDR3 has 13 amino acids.

This clone was observed a single time. The rearrangement links TRBV2 to TRBJ2-2; 8 bases match TRBD1. The junction had 10 bases not matched to a gene; V was cut back by 10 bases and J by 6 bases. Per germline, CDR1 SNHLY and CDR2 FYNNEI. This CDR3 spans 14 amino acids. The CDR3 sequence is CATFRDRIAGELFF. The CDR3 DNA sequence: TGTGCCACCTTCCGGGACAGGATAGCCGGGGAGCTGTTTTTT.

The CDR3 protein is CASTGPNTGELFF. CDR3 coding DNA: TGTGCCAGCACGGGACCAAACACCGGGGAGCTGTTTTTT. This chain joins TRBV6-1 and TRBJ2-2; D possibly matches TRBD1 or TRBD2 (5 bases each). CDR1 and CDR2 from the germline V gene are MNHNS and SASEGT. V was clipped by 7 bases and J by 2 bases, with 8 bases between them. The CDR3 length is 13 residues.

This clone was counted a few times. The genes are TRBV21-1 and TRBJ1-1. TRBV21-1 is assigned pseudogene status. The CDR3 has 13 amino acids. The CDR3 reads CASRSKGLTEAFF. In DNA, the CDR3 is TGTGCCAGCCGCAGTAAAGGGCTAACTGAAGCTTTCTTT.

CDR3 amino acids: CASSLTVGPLNYGYTF. The CDR3 DNA reads as TGTGCCAGCAGCTTAACCGTGGGACCACTTAACTATGGCTACACCTTC. The rearrangement links TRBV7-8 to TRBJ1-2, with D possibly matching TRBD1 (5 bases). The CDR3 runs to 16 residues. V lost 2 bases and J 1 base, leaving 14 bases between the germline ends. Germline CDR1 is SGHVS and CDR2 is FQNEAQ. Combining the CDR3 with reference TRBV7-8 and TRBJ1-2 gives the whole variable domain GAGVSQSPRYKVAKRGQDVALRCDPISGHVSLFWYQQALGQGPEFLTYFQNEAQLDKSGLPSDRFFAERPEGSVSTLKIQRTQQEDSAVYLCASSLTVGPLNYGYTFGSGTRLTVV.

The CDR3 DNA reads TGTGCCAGCAGCTTTGGGGACTACGAGCAGTACTTC. Encoded protein: CASSFGDYEQYF. The rearrangement links TRBV7-9 to TRBJ2-7, with D uncertain. The CDR3 has 12 amino acids. Germline V gene lookup returns CDR1 SEHNR and CDR2 FQNEAQ (reference sequence). Trimming took 3 bases from V and 3 from J, leaving 6 bases between them.

Of note for this clone: Compared with germline, one end of the junction differs, possibly owing to a read error. The chain has TRBV6-5 and TRBJ2-3; tentative D call: TRBD1 (6 bases). The CDR3 length is 15 residues. Germline V CDR1 and CDR2: MNHEY, SVGAGI. CDR3 sequence: CASCYGTYPTDTQYF. Here the CDR3 DNA reads TGTGCCAGCTGTTACGGGACATACCCCACAGATACGCAGTATTTT.

V usage is TRBV7-9 and J usage is TRBJ2-1; D gene unclear. Per the germline V gene, CDR1 is SEHNR and CDR2 is FQNEAQ (reference sequence). The CDR3 loop spans 12 amino acids. Trimming took 3 bases from V and 10 from J, leaving 10 bases between them. The CDR3 coding sequence is TGTGCCAGCAGCTTCTTAGGCGTAGAGCAGTTCTTC. Translation gives CASSFLGVEQFF. Using reference TRBV7-9 and TRBJ2-1 for the parts outside the CDR3, the full variable domain is DTGVSQNPRHKITKRGQNVTFRCDPISEHNRLYWYRQTLGQGPEFLTYFQNEAQLEKSRLLSDRFSAERPKGSFSTLEIQRTEQGDSAMYLCASSFLGVEQFFGPGTRLTVL.

V is TRBV27 and J is TRBJ2-3; 7 bases match TRBD2. Trimming cost V 5 bases and J 3 bases; bases outside gene matches: 11. Germline CDR1 and CDR2: MNHEY and SMNVEV (reference sequence). The CDR3 is 16 residues long. The DNA for the CDR3 is TGTGCCAGCAGTACCCTGGGGTGGGGGGGGACAGATACGCAGTATTTT. Translating it yields CASSTLGWGGTDTQYF.

The chain carries TRBV6-5 and TRBJ2-7, with D perhaps matching TRBD2 (5 bases). Germline V lookup: CDR1 MNHEY, CDR2 SVGAGI. This CDR3 comprises 14 residues. V was pared by 6 bases and J by 2 bases, with 14 bases between. The CDR3 here is CASSRGKWTYEQYF. The CDR3 DNA is TGTGCCAGCAGCCGGGGAAAGTGGACCTACGAGCAGTACTTC.

The V and J genes are TRBV19 and TRBJ2-1, with 7 bases matching TRBD2. Trimming removed 4 bases from V and 2 bases from J; junction bases left unmatched: 5. In germline, CDR1 is LNHDA, CDR2 SQIVND (reference sequence). The CDR3 is 15 residues long. The CDR3 protein is CASSTSGVTYNEQFF. DNA of the CDR3: TGTGCCAGTAGTACCAGCGGGGTCACCTACAATGAGCAGTTCTTC.

This clone was picked up one time. The J gene is TRBJ2-1, the V gene TRBV11-2; the match to TRBD2 covers 11 bases. The CDR3 is made up of 14 amino acids. Germline values: CDR1 SGHAT, CDR2 FQNNGV. J was trimmed by 9 bases and V by 5 bases; bases with no gene match: 6. CDR3 region: CASSPGTSGGEQFF. In nucleotides, the CDR3 is TGTGCCAGCAGCCCCGGGACTAGCGGAGGTGAGCAGTTCTTC.

This clone showed up just once. The chain links TRBV5-1 to TRBJ2-1, with 12 bases lining up with TRBD1. CDR1 and CDR2 from the germline V gene are SGHRS and YFSETQ. Unmatched junction bases numbered 4, after V lost 4 bases and J lost 8 bases. The CDR3 contains 14 residues. The CDR3, as DNA: TGCGCCAGCAGCGCCGGGACAGGGGGCCATGAGCAGTTCTTC. This translates into CASSAGTGGHEQFF. The full variable domain, completed using reference TRBV5-1 and TRBJ2-1, is KAGVTQTPRYLIKTRGQQVTLSCSPISGHRSVSWYQQTPGQGLQFLFEYFSETQRNKGNFPGRFSGRQFSNSRSEMNVSTLELGDSALYLCASSAGTGGHEQFFGPGTRLTVL.

V usage is TRBV7-8 and J usage is TRBJ2-1; TRBD2 might be the D (6 bases). From germline, CDR1 is SGHVS and CDR2 FQNEAQ. This CDR3 has 16 amino acids. Between the trimmed V and J ends, which lost 1 base and 7 bases, there was a span of 17 bases. CDR3 nucleotides: TGTGCCAGCAGCTTAGTGGGCGGGACGGTGAGGAATGAGCAGTTCTTC. Translating it yields CASSLVGGTVRNEQFF. Looking up the rest from reference TRBV7-8 and TRBJ2-1 gives the full variable domain: GAGVSQSPRYKVAKRGQDVALRCDPISGHVSLFWYQQALGQGPEFLTYFQNEAQLDKSGLPSDRFFAERPEGSVSTLKIQRTQQEDSAVYLCASSLVGGTVRNEQFFGPGTRLTVL.

J is TRBJ1-5 and V is TRBV7-6; TRBD1 aligns across 10 bases. The CDR3 covers 17 residues. Losses at the gene ends were 2 bases for V and 6 bases for J; bases not matched to a gene: 10. Germline V gene sequence: CDR1 SGHVS, CDR2 FNYEAQ. In DNA form, the CDR3 reads TGTGCCAGCAGCTTAATGCCCCCGGGACAGGGGTTTCAGCCCCAGCATTTT. Its translation: CASSLMPPGQGFQPQHF.

The chain uses TRBV27 and TRBJ1-5, with a possible D match to TRBD1 (5 bases). Looked up from germline, CDR1 is MNHEY and CDR2 is SMNVEV (reference sequence). The V end lost 5 bases, the J end lost 4 bases, and 9 bases lay between the germline ends. The CDR3 contains 13 residues. The CDR3 protein is CASSRDRNQPQHF. In DNA, the CDR3 is TGTGCCAGCAGTAGAGACAGAAATCAGCCCCAGCATTTT.